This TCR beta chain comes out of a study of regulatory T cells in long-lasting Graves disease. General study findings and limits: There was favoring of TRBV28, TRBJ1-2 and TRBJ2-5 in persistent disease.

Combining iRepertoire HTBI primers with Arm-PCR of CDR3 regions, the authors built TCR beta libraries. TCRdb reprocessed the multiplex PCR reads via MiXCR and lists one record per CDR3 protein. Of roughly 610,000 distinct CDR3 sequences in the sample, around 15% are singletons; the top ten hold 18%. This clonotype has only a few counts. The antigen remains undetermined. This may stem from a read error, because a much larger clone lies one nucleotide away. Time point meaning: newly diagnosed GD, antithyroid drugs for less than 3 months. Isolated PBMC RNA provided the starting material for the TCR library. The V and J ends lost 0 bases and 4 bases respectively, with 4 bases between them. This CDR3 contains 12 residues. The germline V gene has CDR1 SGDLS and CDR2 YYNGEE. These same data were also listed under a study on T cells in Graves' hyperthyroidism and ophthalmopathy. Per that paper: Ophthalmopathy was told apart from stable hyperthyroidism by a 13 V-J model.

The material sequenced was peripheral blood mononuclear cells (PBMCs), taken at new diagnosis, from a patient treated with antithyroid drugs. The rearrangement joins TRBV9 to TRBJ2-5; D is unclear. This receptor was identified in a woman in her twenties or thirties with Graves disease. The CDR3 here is CASSVAGETQYF. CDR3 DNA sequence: TGTGCCAGCAGCGTAGCGGGAGAGACCCAGTACTTC.